This record concerns one TCR beta chain sequence. Its antigen remains undetermined. No much larger clone is present one base from it, and per-base qualities are unavailable. For CDR1 and CDR2, the germline V gene lists SGHVS and FNYEAQ. From the cysteine up to the phenylalanine, the CDR3 has a length of 17 residues. The only DNA kept is the CDR3, 51 bases in frame from the first base. Unmatched junction bases come to 14, with V trimmed by 5 bases and J by 8 bases. The cohort was made up of about 670 healthy bone marrow donors. All cohort members were sampled while nominally healthy, although unrecorded immune exposures were likely present. The donor tested CMV seronegative, placing the donor among the 352 seronegative members of the cohort. A peripheral blood sample was provided by each donor, and peripheral blood mononuclear cells were used for TCR beta sequencing. The Qiagen DNeasy Blood Extraction Kit was used to extract genomic DNA from the blood cell samples.

The library was generated by the immunoSEQ multiplex PCR assay. For the multiplex PCR, a mixture combining 60 forward primers for TCR Vbeta segments and 13 reverse primers for TCR Jbeta segments was used. The CDR3 region of rearranged TCR beta genes was amplified from genomic DNA with a multiplex PCR assay. The Illumina HiSeq System was used to sequence the amplified TCR beta libraries as 87-base-pair reads. The authors processed their data as follows. In a later analysis, tens of millions of unique TCR beta chains were counted across the approximately 640 repertoires, and roughly 11 million of these chains were shared by at least two donors. Raw reads were error-corrected and collapsed into unique sequences with a nearest-neighbor algorithm that merged closely related sequences to remove PCR and sequencing errors. Alignment of CDR3 sequences to IMGT reference sequences was used to assign V, D and J gene segments. For a sequence to be retained, a match of at least six nucleotides to both a V gene segment and a J gene segment was required. Rearrangements were called productive when the CDR3 lacked stop codons and stayed in frame with V and J; all others were non-productive. CDR3 was defined by IMGT convention, running from the second conserved V-encoded cysteine to the conserved J-encoded phenylalanine. Sequences without an unambiguous match to a single V gene segment were excluded from the earlier analysis of about 640 of the donors. An earlier analysis of just under 600 of the donors called V segments functional above 56.7% productive rearrangements and segregating when the between-donor standard deviation exceeded 5%. A statistical classification framework was built for diagnosing cytomegalovirus status from the catalog of TCR beta chain sequences. In a later analysis, V and J genes were assigned by comparing TCR nucleotide sequences against IMGT/GENE-DB human TR gene sequences. The TCRdist pipeline was used in a later analysis to assign CDR3 sequences and most-parsimonious VDJ recombination scenarios. In a later analysis, every TCR beta chain was defined by the combination of its CDR3 amino acid sequence and its V-gene family, and reads without a unique V-gene family were dropped. To address suspected cross-contamination and a sequencing artifact, a later analysis removed several hundred highly shared, low-generation-probability nucleotide sequences. In a later analysis, a clonal expansion index was calculated for each public chain from normalized within-repertoire ranks of inferred template counts. In a later analysis, generation probabilities were computed using a VDJ recombination model fitted to out-of-frame rearrangements, and the results were checked against IGoR. Hypergeometric tests were used in a later analysis to score TCR-TCR, TCR-HLA and TCR-CMV co-occurrence, with a repertoire-size bias correction applied to the TCR pairs. False discovery rates were estimated in a later analysis by permuting HLA or CMV assignments 20 times. In a later analysis, co-occurring TCRs were grouped using DBSCAN, and TCRdist sequence similarity was added for clustering within HLA-allele-positive subsets. Co-occurrence clustering excluded repertoires with fewer than 30,000 or more than 120,000 public chains, plus five with anomalous nucleotide sharing. TCRdb re-hosts the immuneACCESS table, in-frame sequences only. Its copies lack some clones; in the studies checked, an unresolved V gene accounts for under half of them, and the cause for the rest is not known. For V, J and clone size, that table is used; D and trimming come from the DNA. The sample table lists 270,000 or so clones, over 90% of them with a count of one. The ten most abundant clones make up about 1.7% of the sample.

The data stem from a study of cytomegalovirus exposure and HLA in healthy donors (dated by TCRdb to about 2017). A note on the overall study: In an earlier analysis of about 560 of the donors, 276 Gb of sequence data and roughly 100 million unique TCR beta sequences from 150 million to 200 million T cells were reported. Roughly 300 gigabases of sequencing data and around 87 million unique TCR sequences were included in an early release covering about 620 HLA-typed donors. Of the approximately 400 genotyped donors, about 80% fell in the genetic ancestry cluster associated with self-reported Caucasian donors. The study aimed to test whether signatures of past pathogen exposure could be identified by cataloging public T cell receptors. Using immunosequencing, the study profiled T cell repertoires from 666 subjects and related those repertoires to cytomegalovirus serostatus. A separate validation cohort of roughly 120 different subjects was used in addition to the roughly 640-subject first cohort. High-throughput TCR immunosequencing, statistical association of individual TCRs with disease status, and machine learning were combined to predict cytomegalovirus infection status. A later analysis re-examined previously published TCR beta repertoires from hundreds of donors and added high-resolution HLA genotyping to investigate patterns of TCR occurrence. Rather than using new phenotypic data, the later analysis identified candidate immune exposures from TCR beta sequences and from how often those sequences occurred across donors. To decide whether each TCR beta V gene segment behaved as functional or pseudogenic, an earlier analysis of some 600 of the donors relied on high-throughput TCR beta sequencing. Donor age, sex, ethnicity and CMV serostatus were collected together with the repertoire data. A later genetic analysis used genome-wide SNP genotypes for about 65% of the 666 donors, treating that subset as a discovery cohort. Every repertoire in the discovery cohort had been generated on one and the same sequencing platform. Class I and class II HLA loci were covered by the typing at four-digit resolution. Typing coverage varied by locus: 629-630 donors for A, B, C, DRB1 and DQB1; under 550 for DQA1; around 610 for DPA1; around 490 for DPB1. Roughly 5 DR-DQ haplotypes were handled as single units for association and clustering, since linkage in the cohort was strong. On average, roughly 200,000 unique TCR beta nucleotide sequences were sequenced per donor among 398 genotyped donors of the cohort, with roughly 19% of those sequences being non-productive. Broad study findings and their caveats: Immune exposure information for the cohort was limited to CMV serostatus. In a later genetic analysis, fewer N-insertions in productive TCRs were reported among donors in an Asian-associated ancestry cluster than the approximately 670-donor mean. At a false discovery rate of 0.05, a later analysis linked some 17,000 TCR beta sequences to specific HLA alleles. Assigning TCR associations to individual alleles was difficult when HLA alleles, especially DR and DQ, strongly co-occurred. The cohort was sequenced for TCR beta chains only, and without alpha or paired-chain data the features that could be detected were limited. Presence/absence analyses assumed roughly uniform sequencing depth across donors, an assumption that may not hold. Compared with equally common non-associated chains, HLA-associated TCR beta chains in a later analysis were more clonally expanded and had lower generation probabilities. A later genetic analysis associated a missense DCLRE1C variant with V-gene and J-gene trimming of TCR beta chains, and an independent cohort replicated the association. Because some donors lacked HLA typing at each locus, the association tests relied only on the typed subset. It was suggested by the authors that the approach could potentially be generalized to other disease states and immunological phenotypes. Some IMGT-functional V segments, including TRBV6-2 and TRBV6-3, could not be told apart with the 87-base-pair reads, so those segments were excluded. A further reported finding was that TCR beta sequences accurately predicted the HLA-A and HLA-B alleles for most subjects in the first cohort. A later analysis found that TCR association rates varied across HLA loci, with DRB1 alleles showing the most associated TCRs and HLA-C alleles the fewest. Most TCR sequences were observed very rarely across donors, whereas some public TCRs were present in many individuals. A cluster of highly shared sequence variants was judged likely to be a technical artifact of the sequencing pipeline. A total of some 180 TCR beta chains were listed by the study as associated with cytomegalovirus. An earlier analysis of approximately 500 of the donors showed that most TCR beta V segments appeared in productive rearrangements either about 90% or about 30% of the time, which broadly matched IMGT annotations. In vitro tests confirmed that three of the cytomegalovirus-associated TCR beta chains recognize cytomegalovirus antigens. The classifier was reported to diagnose cytomegalovirus status with high specificity and sensitivity in both the original cohort and the validation cohort. Most CMV-associated TCR beta chains appeared to be HLA-restricted in a later analysis, and the HLA associations seemed to be driven largely by CMV exposure. Because counts were too low, under 20 rarely observed V segments, including chromosome 9 orphons, were left out of the earlier analysis of 500 to 650 of the donors. According to a later analysis, parvovirus B19, influenza, CMV and Epstein-Barr virus appeared linked to several top co-occurrence clusters. Correlated functional status among segregating V segments might be attributable to linkage disequilibrium, but an unknown experimental factor could not be ruled out.

The receptor was derived from a girl aged 2 to 10 in good health and CMV-seronegative. The sequence is built from TRBV7-6 and TRBJ2-1; 11 junctional bases match TRBD1. Sequenced sample: PBMCs. The nucleotides read TGTGCCAGCAGCCTAAGGACAGGGGGCGATTTTGAGGATGAGCAGTTCTTC. It specifies CASSLRTGGDFEDEQFF. Supplemented by the reference TRBV7-6 and TRBJ2-1 proteins around the CDR3, the complete variable domain is GAGVSQSPRYKVTKRGQDVALRCDPISGHVSLYWYRQALGQGPEFLTYFNYEAQQDKSGLPNDRFSAERPEGSISTLTIQRTEQRDSAMYRCASSLRTGGDFEDEQFFGPGTRLTVL.